This T cell receptor beta chain was sequenced for a study of Ad26.COV2.S vaccination and SARS-CoV-2 variants. About the study: Vaccine-arm donor from the placebo-controlled COV1001 Ad26.COV2.S trial. Ad26.COV2.S was injected intramuscularly once or twice, 56 days apart.

Treatment indicated: some 20 received Ad26.COV2.S at low or high dose, single or two shots; about 5 received placebo; per-sample allocation not given. Material that was analyzed had been drawn on day 63 after the first vaccine or placebo injection. Data came from immunoSEQ multiplex PCR; TCRdb stores just in-frame clones and leaves some out. Altogether about half a million clones are present, 80% to 90% being singletons, with the ten largest covering around 1.8%. This clone has just one count. The CDR3 is 16 residues long. The germline gives CDR1 LGHNA, CDR2 YNFKEQ. V was shortened by 5 bases and J by 4 bases, with 17 bases between the two germline ends.

The sequence was obtained from a person aged 18 to 59 who received the Ad26.COV2.S COVID-19 vaccine or a placebo. The sample in question was peripheral blood, obtained in a trial of Ad26.COV2.S vaccine versus placebo. The chain uses TRBV4-2 and TRBJ1-4; TRBD1 might be the D (5 bases). The CDR3 loop reads CASSRSAGAFNEKLFF. The CDR3 coding sequence is TGTGCCAGCAGCAGGTCTGCCGGGGCTTTTAATGAAAAACTGTTTTTT.